These 10 T cell receptor beta chains were sequenced from one sample in a study of T cell repertoires in cytomegalovirus infection. The antigens for these receptors are not known. TCRdb recomputed calls from the reads with MiXCR, one row per CDR3 protein. The sample contains approximately 590,000 distinct CDR3 sequences, under 45% of which appear only once. Here the sequenced sample was cultured PBMCs, taken from culture after CMV antigen stimulation. The receptors shown here come from a human donor in good health (CMV status not recorded). Some clones in this sample may be carry-over from other donors' samples.

The sample holds a few counts of this clonotype. The chain has TRBV12-5 and TRBJ2-7; D is uncertain. The length of the CDR3 is 12 residues. Germline CDR1 is LGHNT and CDR2 is FRNRAP. Trimming pared 2 bases from V and 6 bases from J, leaving 8 bases between. The CDR3 region has the DNA TGTGCTAGTGGTTTGACCAGCAGCGAGCAGTACTTC. As protein: CASGLTSSEQYF. The whole variable domain, filled in from reference TRBV12-5 and TRBJ2-7, reads DARVTQTPRHKVTEMGQEVTMRCQPILGHNTVFWYRQTMMQGLELLAYFRNRAPLDDSGMPKDRFSAEMPDATLATLKIQPSEPRDSAVYFCASGLTSSEQYFGPGTRLTVT.

The chain employs TRBV5-5 and TRBJ2-7; 9 nucleotides align to TRBD2. Germline CDR1 and CDR2: SGHKS and YYEKEE (reference sequence). V lost 0 bases to trimming and J lost 1 base; unmatched junction nucleotides: 2. This CDR3 contains 15 residues. CDR3 nucleotide sequence: TGTGCCAGCAGCTTGGGCGGGAGGGCGTCCTACGAGCAGTACTTC. It codes for CASSLGGRASYEQYF.

This clonotype was seen only once. This chain joins TRBV5-5 and TRBJ2-1; D gene uncertain. CDR1 SGHKS and CDR2 YYEKEE come from the germline V gene (reference sequence). This CDR3 has 17 residues. The germline V and J ends were trimmed by 4 bases and 4 bases, with 21 bases remaining between them. The CDR3 DNA reads as TGTGCCAGCAGCCCACCGGTACGTGGATCTTATTACAATGAGCAGTTCTTC. This encodes CASSPPVRGSYYNEQFF.

The chain uses TRBV6-2 or TRBV6-3 and TRBJ2-2, with TRBD1 matching 9 bases. There are 17 residues in the CDR3. Germline CDR1 reads MNHEY; CDR2 reads SVGEGT. The junction had 5 bases not matched to a gene; V was cut back by 2 bases and J by 1 base. CDR3 nucleotides: TGTGCCAGCAGTTACAATATGGGACAGGGGAACACCGGGGAGCTGTTTTTT. It specifies CASSYNMGQGNTGELFF.

The chain links TRBV7-9 to TRBJ1-2; possible D gene TRBD1, 5 bases. V dropped 4 bases and J dropped 10 bases, with 22 bases sitting between them. Per the germline V gene, CDR1 is SEHNR and CDR2 is FQNEAQ (reference sequence). The CDR3 has 15 amino acids. CDR3 amino acids: CASSSYRGKFLDYTF. As DNA, the CDR3 is TGTGCCAGCAGCTCTTACCGGGGGAAATTCCTGGACTACACCTTC.

For this clonotype: One end of the junction fails to match germline, which may point to a read error. V gene TRBV7-2 combines with J gene TRBJ2-5, with 7 bases that match TRBD2. Germline-derived CDR1 and CDR2 are SGHTA and FQGNSA. The CDR3 consists of 13 residues. CDR3 coding DNA: TGTGCCAGCAGCGTAGCGGGTGAGGGGACCCAGTACTTC. It yields the protein CASSVAGEGTQYF.

The chain combines TRBV18 with TRBJ1-1; D unresolved. Germline lookup yields CDR1 KGHSH and CDR2 LQKENI. The germline V and J ends were trimmed by 0 bases and 2 bases, with 7 bases remaining between them. The CDR3 runs to 14 residues. CDR3 sequence reads: CASSPPSPNTEAFF. The DNA for the CDR3 is TGTGCCAGCTCACCACCGAGCCCCAACACTGAAGCTTTCTTT.

This chain connects TRBV12-3 or TRBV12-4 to TRBJ1-6, with D perhaps TRBD1 (6 bases). Trimming shortened V by 8 bases and J by 5 bases, and 10 bases separated the two germline ends. The CDR3 extends over 13 amino acids. CDR3 loop: CASVDRNNSPLHF. Here the CDR3 DNA reads TGTGCCAGCGTGGACAGAAATAATTCACCCCTCCACTTT.

The rearrangement joins TRBV11-3 to TRBJ2-1; possibly TRBD2 for D (5 bases). V was trimmed by 4 bases and J by 6 bases, leaving 10 bases between them. The CDR3 covers 13 residues. Germline-derived CDR1 and CDR2 are SGHNT and YENEEA. The CDR3 nucleotides read TGTGCCAGCAGCTACCCGGGGATCAATGAGCAGTTCTTC. Its protein is CASSYPGINEQFF.

The table lists this clonotype with a few counts. The chain joins TRBV7-2 to TRBJ2-7; D remains unclear. Looked up from germline, CDR1 is SGHTA and CDR2 is FQGNSA. This CDR3 spans 13 amino acids. V dropped 5 bases and J dropped 0 bases, with 8 bases sitting between them. In nucleotides, the CDR3 is TGTGCCAGCAGCCCACAACCCTCCTACGAGCAGTACTTC. The encoded protein is CASSPQPSYEQYF.